Below are 20 T cell receptor beta chains sequenced from a single sample in a study of cytomegalovirus exposure and HLA in healthy donors. Clones were read by immunoSEQ multiplex PCR, and TCRdb kept only the in-frame ones, dropping some. The sample includes around 60,000 clones, roughly nine tenths of them seen just once. The sequencing input was PBMCs. The receptors originated from a man aged 18 to 29 in good health and CMV-seronegative.

This chain links TRBV28 with TRBJ1-2, with 8 bases that match TRBD1. Germline V gene data show CDR1 as MDHEN and CDR2 as SYDVKM. This CDR3 contains 16 residues. V trimming: 4 bases; J trimming: 5 bases; junction bases outside the gene matches: 12. The CDR3 here is CASSSRTIGTGYGYTF. CDR3 nucleotides: TGTGCCAGCAGTTCCCGAACCATCGGGACAGGTTATGGCTACACCTTC.

This clone was recorded only once. The chain uses TRBV6-5 and TRBJ2-7; TRBD1 aligns across 9 bases. The CDR3 consists of 14 residues. The J segment lost 4 bases and the V segment lost 6 bases, leaving 7 bases of the junction unmatched. CDR1 and CDR2 from the germline V gene are MNHEY and SVGAGI. Here the CDR3 reads CASSTDRGLYEQYF. In DNA, the CDR3 is TGTGCCAGCAGCACGGACAGGGGTCTGTACGAGCAGTACTTC.

The chain couples TRBV7-9 to TRBJ2-1; the match to TRBD2 covers 7 bases. Germline trimming cut 7 bases from V and 8 bases from J; bases unmatched to any gene: 5. The CDR3 runs to 12 residues. Germline CDR1 SEHNR, CDR2 FQNEAQ (reference sequence). The CDR3 protein is CASTPGGYEQFF. The CDR3 region has the DNA TGTGCCAGCACCCCGGGGGGTTATGAGCAGTTCTTC.

This chain links TRBV7-2 with TRBJ2-5; TRBD1 matches 10 bases. CDR1 is SGHTA, CDR2 FQGNSA, per germline. The trim removed 3 bases at V and 4 bases at J, leaving 5 bases unmatched. The CDR3 covers 15 residues. CDR3 in DNA: TGTGCCAGCAGCTTGCAGGGACAGGGGCTAGAGACCCAGTACTTC. The encoded protein is CASSLQGQGLETQYF.

The J gene is TRBJ2-7, the V gene TRBV13, with 8 nucleotides matching TRBD1. The CDR3 spans 14 residues. Germline values: CDR1 PRHDT, CDR2 FYEKMQ (reference sequence). Germline trimming cut 5 bases from V and 3 bases from J; bases unmatched to any gene: 6. The CDR3: CASSIRQGNYEQYF. The CDR3 DNA reads as TGTGCCAGCAGCATCCGACAGGGGAACTACGAGCAGTACTTC.

The chain employs TRBV2 and TRBJ2-7; D is unclear. CDR3 length: 14 residues. V lost 2 bases to trimming and J lost 5 bases, with 13 bases between them. Germline V lookup: CDR1 SNHLY, CDR2 FYNNEI. Written as DNA, the CDR3 is TGTGCCAGCAGTGAATTAAATTGGTCAGACGAGCAGTACTTC. Amino acid sequence: CASSELNWSDEQYF.

V usage is TRBV6-5 and J usage is TRBJ1-1; 8 bases align to TRBD1. The CDR3 spans 14 residues. The V segment lost 5 bases and the J segment 11 bases; nucleotides outside the gene matches: 13. CDR1 MNHEY and CDR2 SVGAGI come from the germline V gene. The CDR3, as DNA: TGTGCCAGCAGTACGTGGACAGGGCGAGAGGCGGCTTTCTTT. This sequence encodes CASSTWTGREAAFF.

In its sample, this clone was seen a few times. This rearrangement joins TRBV6-5 to TRBJ2-7; D is perhaps TRBD1 (6 bases). Trimming pared 6 bases from V and 2 bases from J, leaving 11 bases between. CDR1 and CDR2 from the germline V gene are MNHEY and SVGAGI. The CDR3 contains 13 residues. The CDR3: CASRPNRAYEQYF. CDR3 bases: TGTGCCAGCAGGCCCAACAGGGCCTACGAGCAGTACTTC.

The genes are TRBV7-2 and TRBJ2-7; 16 bases are shared with TRBD2. V was clipped by 3 bases and J by 0 bases; unmatched bases: 2. The CDR3 runs 17 residues. Germline assignment: CDR1 SGHTA and CDR2 FQGNSA. CDR3: CASSLGLAGGSSYEQYF. The CDR3 coding sequence is TGTGCCAGCAGCTTGGGACTAGCGGGAGGGAGCTCCTACGAGCAGTACTTC.

This chain uses TRBV28 with TRBJ2-2; D possibly corresponds to TRBD2 (5 bases). V lost 6 bases to trimming and J lost 7 bases, with 12 bases between them. This CDR3 spans 13 amino acids. CDR1 is MDHEN, CDR2 SYDVKM, per germline. CDR3 bases: TGTGCCAGCAGCAGCGGACCCAGCGGGGAGCTGTTTTTT. Its protein is CASSSGPSGELFF. Looking up the rest from reference TRBV28 and TRBJ2-2 gives the full variable domain: DVKVTQSSRYLVKRTGEKVFLECVQDMDHENMFWYRQDPGLGLRLIYFSYDVKMKEKGDIPEGYSVSREKKERFSLILESASTNQTSMYLCASSSGPSGELFFGEGSRLTVL.

The chain uses TRBV5-4 and TRBJ2-1, with D uncertain. Germline CDR1 SGHNT, CDR2 YYREEE (reference sequence). CDR3 length: 15 amino acids. Trimming cost V 0 bases and J 3 bases, with 10 bases left between them. The CDR3 DNA follows: TGTGCCAGCAGCTTGGGGGTGACACTCTACAATGAGCAGTTCTTC. Protein sequence: CASSLGVTLYNEQFF.

CDR3 coding DNA: TGTGCCAGCAGCTTAGGCACGGAGAGTGAAGCTTTCTTT. It encodes CASSLGTESEAFF. This chain links TRBV13 with TRBJ1-1; D is ambiguous. Germline values: CDR1 PRHDT, CDR2 FYEKMQ (reference sequence). The CDR3 spans 13 residues. The V and J ends lost 0 bases and 7 bases respectively, with 9 bases between them.

The J gene is TRBJ2-1, the V gene TRBV19; TRBD2 agrees at 11 bases. This CDR3 comprises 15 residues. J was trimmed by 3 bases and V by 4 bases; bases with no gene match: 2. Germline V gene sequence: CDR1 LNHDA, CDR2 SQIVND (reference sequence). CDR3 in DNA: TGTGCCAGTAGTACCGGGACTAGCGGCTACAATGAGCAGTTCTTC. This gives the protein CASSTGTSGYNEQFF. Filled out from reference TRBV19 and TRBJ2-1, the complete variable domain reads DGGITQSPKYLFRKEGQNVTLSCEQNLNHDAMYWYRQDPGQGLRLIYYSQIVNDFQKGDIAEGYSVSREKKESFPLTVTSAQKNPTAFYLCASSTGTSGYNEQFFGPGTRLTVL.

The chain couples TRBV5-1 to TRBJ2-7, with D hard to call. V shed 0 bases and J shed 4 bases, with 14 bases lying between them. CDR1 is SGHRS and CDR2 is YFSETQ in the germline V gene. The CDR3 is made up of 15 amino acids. Written as DNA, the CDR3 is TGCGCCAGCAGCTTGGATGGCAGTTTTGTGTACGAGCAGTACTTC. As protein: CASSLDGSFVYEQYF.

The V and J genes are TRBV7-6 and TRBJ1-1; maybe TRBD1 (5 bases). The CDR3 runs 13 residues. Looked up from germline, CDR1 is SGHVS and CDR2 is FNYEAQ. With 5 bases removed from V and 2 bases from J, the gap between germline ends came to 9 bases. CDR3 amino acids: CASSQGPNTEAFF. The CDR3 DNA sequence: TGTGCCAGCAGCCAGGGCCCTAACACTGAAGCTTTCTTT.

The chain links TRBV6-5 to TRBJ2-3; no clear D gene. Trimming shortened V by 0 bases and J by 0 bases, and 4 bases separated the two germline ends. The CDR3 loop spans 14 amino acids. The germline V gene has CDR1 MNHEY and CDR2 SVGAGI. Here the CDR3 DNA reads TGTGCCAGCAGTTACTCGTCTAGCACAGATACGCAGTATTTT. It translates to CASSYSSSTDTQYF.

The V call is TRBV13, the J call TRBJ2-5; D is uncertain. The CDR3 has 15 residues. Per the germline V gene, CDR1 is PRHDT and CDR2 is FYEKMQ (reference sequence). Trimming left V 5 bases short and J 2 bases short, with 15 bases between. In DNA, the CDR3 is TGTGCCAGCAGCACCACGACCCTGGAGCAAGAGACCCAGTACTTC. Translated, it gives CASSTTTLEQETQYF.

V usage is TRBV28 and J usage is TRBJ1-4, with D tentatively TRBD1 (5 bases). There are 18 residues in the CDR3. Trimming left V 5 bases short and J 2 bases short, with 21 bases between. Germline V gives CDR1 MDHEN, CDR2 SYDVKM. CDR3 in amino acids: CASSPPRRTIFTNEKLFF. The CDR3, as DNA: TGTGCCAGCAGTCCCCCCCGTCGGACAATTTTCACTAATGAAAAACTGTTTTTT.

The rearrangement links TRBV4-1 to TRBJ1-1; D uncertain. The CDR3 sequence is 15 residues long. CDR1 and CDR2 (germline): MGHRA, YSYEKL. V lost 2 bases and J lost 2, with 12 bases in between. In DNA form, the CDR3 reads TGCGCCAGCAGCCAAAGGGAGACGGGAAACACTGAAGCTTTCTTT. Protein: CASSQRETGNTEAFF.

This clone was counted a few times. This chain joins TRBV9 and TRBJ2-3; 12 bases fit TRBD2. CDR3 length equals 17 residues. V shed 3 bases and J 8 bases; nucleotides not matched to a gene: 13. Germline assignment: CDR1 SGDLS and CDR2 YYNGEE. The CDR3: CASSELTSGRGSGTQYF. CDR3 in DNA: TGTGCCAGCAGCGAACTGACTAGCGGGAGAGGATCGGGTACGCAGTATTTT.